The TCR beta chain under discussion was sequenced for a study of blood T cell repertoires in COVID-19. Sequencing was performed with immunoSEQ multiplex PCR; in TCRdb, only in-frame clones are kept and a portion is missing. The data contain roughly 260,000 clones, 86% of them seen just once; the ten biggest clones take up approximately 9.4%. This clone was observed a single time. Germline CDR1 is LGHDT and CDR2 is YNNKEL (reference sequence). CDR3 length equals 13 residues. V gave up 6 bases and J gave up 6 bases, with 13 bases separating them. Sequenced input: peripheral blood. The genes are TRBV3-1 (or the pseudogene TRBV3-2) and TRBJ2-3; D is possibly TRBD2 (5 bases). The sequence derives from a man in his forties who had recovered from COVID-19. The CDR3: CASSRAVADTQYF. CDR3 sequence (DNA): TGTGCCAGCAGTCGAGCGGTGGCGGATACGCAGTATTTT.